The 26 T cell receptor beta chains in this list originate from one sample, sequenced in a study of blood T cells in healthy people across ages. With a J-beta primer mix and a sample-barcoded 5' primer, a second PCR ran about 7 to 12 cycles. In TCRdb, the 5' RACE reads were re-called with MiXCR into one record per CDR3 protein. The sample contains 1 million or so distinct CDR3 sequences, under 45% of which appear only once. The sample consisted of blood. These receptors were collected from a woman aged 55-69 years in good health.

The rearrangement joins TRBV24-1 to TRBJ2-7; D may be TRBD1 (5 bases). V was cut by 3 bases and J by 1 base, with 9 bases left in between. CDR1 and CDR2 from the germline V gene are KGHDR and SFDVKD. This CDR3 contains 14 residues. The CDR3 loop reads CATSDPTVSYEQYF. CDR3 nucleotides: TGTGCCACCAGTGATCCGACAGTGTCCTACGAGCAGTACTTC.

This chain's CDR3 is CASSKGLAGPDTQYF. The CDR3 coding sequence is TGTGCCAGCAGCAAAGGACTAGCGGGCCCGGATACGCAGTATTTT. The J gene is TRBJ2-3, the V gene TRBV21-1; the DNA was not used to check the table's D call, TRBD2. TRBV21-1 is tagged as a pseudogene. This CDR3 is built from 15 residues.

This rearrangement joins TRBV25-1 to TRBJ2-1; tentative D call: TRBD2 (5 bases). The ends were cut back, 2 bases at V and 4 bases at J, with 15 bases in the middle. The CDR3 totals 16 residues. CDR1 and CDR2 (germline): MGHDK, SYGVNS. CDR3 nucleotides: TGTGCCAGCAGTGAAGAAACGCGAGCGGAGTACAATGAGCAGTTCTTC. It yields the protein CASSEETRAEYNEQFF.

This clonotype has just a few counts. The genes are TRBV20-1 and TRBJ2-7; 7 bases are shared with TRBD2. The germline gives CDR1 DFQATT, CDR2 SNEGSKA (reference sequence). After removal of 5 bases from V and 7 bases from J, the junction contained 8 bases not matched to a gene. The CDR3 is made up of 12 amino acids. This chain's CDR3 is CSAAFVREEQYF. The CDR3 DNA is TGCAGTGCTGCTTTCGTGCGGGAGGAGCAGTACTTC.

The rearrangement uses TRBV11-1 and TRBJ2-7; D is uncertain. In germline, CDR1 is SGHAT, CDR2 FQDESV (reference sequence). The CDR3 is 13 residues long. With 1 base removed from V and 6 bases from J, the gap between germline ends came to 10 bases. The CDR3 DNA is TGTGCCAGCAGCTTAGGGCAGTGGGGCGAGCAGTACTTC. It yields the protein CASSLGQWGEQYF.

The chain couples TRBV7-2 to TRBJ2-1; 11 positions match TRBD2. Trimming cost V 5 bases and J 5 bases; bases outside gene matches: 11. Germline V gene sequence: CDR1 SGHTA, CDR2 FQGNSA. The CDR3 sequence is 17 residues long. The CDR3 sequence: CASSAAASGRFDNEQFF. CDR3 DNA sequence: TGTGCCAGCAGCGCTGCGGCTAGCGGGAGGTTCGACAATGAGCAGTTCTTC.

In this sample, this clonotype turned up once. This rearrangement joins TRBV7-2 to TRBJ2-1; 14 bases map to TRBD2. The CDR3 extends over 16 amino acids. Germline values: CDR1 SGHTA, CDR2 FQGNSA. The junction had 7 bases not matched to a gene; V was cut back by 3 bases and J by 9 bases. For the CDR3, the DNA is TGTGCCAGCAGCTTTGGGGGACTAGCGGGAGTCCGTGAGCAGTTCTTC. Its protein product is CASSFGGLAGVREQFF.

This rearrangement joins TRBV10-2 to TRBJ2-7; TRBD2 matches 7 bases. The CDR3 consists of 15 residues. In germline, CDR1 is WSHSY, CDR2 SAAADI. Losses at the gene ends were 2 bases for V and 2 bases for J; bases not matched to a gene: 6. The CDR3 DNA reads TGCGCCAGCAGTGAGGGGGTCGCGGGGGCCTACGAGCAGTACTTC. Its translation is CASSEGVAGAYEQYF.

This clonotype was recorded a few times. This chain connects TRBV27 to TRBJ1-2, with D possibly TRBD1 on 5 matching bases. Germline V gene lookup returns CDR1 MNHEY and CDR2 SMNVEV (reference sequence). Deletions cut 5 bases from V and 4 bases from J, with 17 bases between. The CDR3 contains 15 residues. The CDR3 nucleotides are TGTGCCAGCAGTCACCCGACGGGGGGGGTCTATGGCTACACCTTC. Its protein product is CASSHPTGGVYGYTF.

This clonotype was seen repeatedly, ten times or more. The junction departs from the called germline gene at one end, perhaps through a read error. The chain is built from TRBV6-2 or TRBV6-3 and TRBJ2-1; 10 bases are shared with TRBD2. Germline V gives CDR1 MNHEY, CDR2 SVGEGT. This CDR3 comprises 17 residues. The DNA for the CDR3 is TGTGCCAGCAGCCCCTGGCTGGGACTAGCGTCCTCCAATGAGCAGTTCTTC. Translating gives CASSPWLGLASSNEQFF.

The sample holds a few counts of this clonotype. The chain employs TRBV27 and TRBJ1-6; D uncertain. The CDR3 is made up of 15 amino acids. Germline CDR1 MNHEY, CDR2 SMNVEV (reference sequence). Trimming cost V 3 bases and J 2 bases, with 8 bases left between them. The CDR3 protein is CASSFLTAYNSPLHF. In nucleotides, the CDR3 is TGTGCCAGCAGTTTCCTCACGGCCTATAATTCACCCCTCCACTTT.

Of note for this clonotype: One end of the junction varies from germline; a read error may be responsible. The chain carries TRBV9 and TRBJ1-1, with TRBD1 matching 9 bases. The germline V gene has CDR1 SGDLS and CDR2 YYNGEE. The length of the CDR3 is 14 residues. The CDR3 protein is CANSVAPQGAGAFF. The CDR3 DNA follows: TGTGCCAACAGCGTAGCCCCACAGGGGGCAGGGGCTTTCTTT.

This clonotype came up a few times. CDR3 sequence: CSVAGDYNEQFF. The CDR3, as DNA: TGCAGCGTCGCCGGAGACTACAATGAGCAGTTCTTC. This sequence joins TRBV29-1 and TRBJ2-1, with no clear D. This CDR3 spans 12 amino acids. Germline V lookup: CDR1 SQVTM, CDR2 ANQGSEA. Between the trimmed V and J ends, which lost 6 bases and 3 bases, there was a span of 9 bases.

This chain connects TRBV11-2 to TRBJ1-2; maybe TRBD1 (5 bases). Trimming removed 3 bases from V and 4 bases from J, with 24 bases in between. Germline CDR1 SGHAT, CDR2 FQNNGV. The CDR3 runs to 18 residues. CDR3 sequence: CASSFPPVYRDGLYGYTF. The CDR3, as DNA: TGTGCCAGCAGCTTCCCCCCCGTTTACCGGGACGGACTCTATGGCTACACCTTC.

This clonotype was seen a few times. The rearrangement joins TRBV28 to TRBJ2-4; D unresolved. Germline V gene lookup returns CDR1 MDHEN and CDR2 SYDVKM. The CDR3 is 14 amino acids. Trimming cost V 3 bases and J 1 base, with 7 bases left between them. The CDR3 region is CASSFLGAKNIQYF. CDR3 nucleotide sequence: TGTGCCAGCAGTTTTCTGGGGGCCAAAAACATTCAGTACTTC. Combining the CDR3 with reference TRBV28 and TRBJ2-4 gives the whole variable domain DVKVTQSSRYLVKRTGEKVFLECVQDMDHENMFWYRQDPGLGLRLIYFSYDVKMKEKGDIPEGYSVSREKKERFSLILESASTNQTSMYLCASSFLGAKNIQYFGAGTRLSVL.

This chain uses TRBV28 with TRBJ2-5, with 7 positions matching TRBD2. This CDR3 is built from 16 residues. CDR1 and CDR2 from the germline V gene are MDHEN and SYDVKM. After removal of 3 bases from V and 4 bases from J, the junction contained 11 bases not matched to a gene. The CDR3 DNA reads as TGTGCCAGCAGTTTTGCCCGGCGGGAGCGGAGAGAGACCCAGTACTTC. Protein product: CASSFARRERRETQYF.

A few counts support this clonotype. The chain couples TRBV27 to TRBJ1-5; 9 nucleotides agree with TRBD1. Germline V gives CDR1 MNHEY, CDR2 SMNVEV (reference sequence). This CDR3 is 16 amino acids long. Trimming at V came to 6 bases and at J to 0 bases, leaving 6 bases not matched to a gene. Here the CDR3 DNA reads TGTGCCAGCAGAAGACAGGGGGGATATAGCAATCAGCCCCAGCATTTT. Its translation is CASRRQGGYSNQPQHF.

The sample holds a few counts of this clonotype. V and J are TRBV10-3 and TRBJ2-5; 7 bases agree with TRBD1. The J call is uncertain, as TRBJ2-7 better fits the DNA end. The CDR3 has 17 amino acids. Per germline, CDR1 ENHRY and CDR2 SYGVKD. The CDR3 DNA follows: TGTGCCATCAGTGAGTCAATCCTCCGACAGGGCGTCCTCGAGCAGTACTTC. It codes for CAISESILRQGVLEQYF.

J is TRBJ2-5 and V is TRBV6-1, with no clear D. Germline V CDR1 and CDR2: MNHNS, SASEGT. The CDR3 covers 14 residues. Trimming removed 2 bases at V and 9 bases at J, with 16 bases between. The CDR3, as DNA: TGTGCCAGCAGTGAAAGGCCCGCTAGTCGTCCCCAGTACTTC. Translated: CASSERPASRPQYF.

This clonotype appeared a few times. The chain couples TRBV10-3 to TRBJ2-7; D is unresolved. CDR3 length equals 14 residues. V was trimmed by 1 base and J by 5 bases, leaving 12 bases between them. Germline V gene data show CDR1 as ENHRY and CDR2 as SYGVKD. The CDR3 DNA follows: TGTGCCATCAGTGAGTGGCCCGCTGAGGACGAGCAGTACTTC. Protein product: CAISEWPAEDEQYF.

This clonotype was recorded a few times. The V call is TRBV6-1, the J call TRBJ2-7, with TRBD2 matching 7 bases. The CDR3 totals 14 residues. V shed 6 bases, J shed 2 bases, and the junction held 7 bases outside the gene matches. CDR1 is MNHNS and CDR2 is SASEGT in the germline V gene. The CDR3 sequence: CASRVSSGPYEQYF. Written as DNA, the CDR3 is TGTGCCAGCAGGGTATCTAGCGGACCCTACGAGCAGTACTTC.

This clonotype was counted only a few times. V and J are TRBV5-1 and TRBJ2-5; TRBD2 agrees at 7 bases. Germline loops: CDR1 SGHRS, CDR2 YFSETQ. The V gene end was trimmed by 5 bases and the J gene end by 5 bases; junction bases not matched to a gene: 12. This CDR3 spans 15 amino acids. CDR3 loop: CASRRRTTSEETQYF. The CDR3 DNA reads as TGCGCCAGCAGACGCAGGACAACTAGCGAGGAGACCCAGTACTTC.

This chain connects TRBV9 to TRBJ1-1; weak D call: TRBD1 (5 bases). The CDR3 length is 15 residues. V lost 4 bases, J lost 6 bases, and 19 bases lay in between. The germline V gene has CDR1 SGDLS and CDR2 YYNGEE. The CDR3 sequence: CASSSILSGEAEAFF. CDR3 DNA sequence: TGTGCCAGCAGCTCCATACTGTCGGGGGAGGCTGAAGCTTTCTTT. Filled out from reference TRBV9 and TRBJ1-1, the complete variable domain reads DSGVTQTPKHLITATGQRVTLRCSPRSGDLSVYWYQQSLDQGLQFLIQYYNGEERAKGNILERFSAQQFPDLHSELNLSSLELGDSALYFCASSSILSGEAEAFFGQGTRLTVV.

CDR3 in DNA: TGTGCCAGCAGCTTAGCCTACCAGGGGGAGCAGTACTTC. This encodes CASSLAYQGEQYF. The V call is TRBV11-2, the J call TRBJ2-5; 7 bases align to TRBD1. CDR1 SGHAT and CDR2 FQNNGV come from the germline V gene. V lost 1 base and J lost 11; bases outside the gene matches: 7. The CDR3 runs to 13 residues.

The CDR3 protein is CSARLQGTEAFF. CDR3 DNA: TGCAGTGCTAGACTACAGGGAACTGAAGCTTTCTTT. The chain links TRBV20-1 to TRBJ1-1; D may be TRBD1 (6 bases). Germline-derived CDR1 and CDR2 are DFQATT and SNEGSKA (reference sequence). V lost 2 bases, J lost 5 bases, and 9 bases lay in between. This CDR3 region has 12 residues.

This rearrangement joins TRBV5-1 to TRBJ2-5; TRBD2 agrees at 8 bases. CDR3 size: 15 residues. With V trimmed by 3 bases and J by 2 bases, 6 bases remained unmatched. Germline CDR1 reads SGHRS; CDR2 reads YFSETQ. The CDR3 reads CASSSILAAQETQYF. As DNA, the CDR3 is TGCGCCAGCAGCTCGATACTAGCGGCTCAAGAGACCCAGTACTTC.